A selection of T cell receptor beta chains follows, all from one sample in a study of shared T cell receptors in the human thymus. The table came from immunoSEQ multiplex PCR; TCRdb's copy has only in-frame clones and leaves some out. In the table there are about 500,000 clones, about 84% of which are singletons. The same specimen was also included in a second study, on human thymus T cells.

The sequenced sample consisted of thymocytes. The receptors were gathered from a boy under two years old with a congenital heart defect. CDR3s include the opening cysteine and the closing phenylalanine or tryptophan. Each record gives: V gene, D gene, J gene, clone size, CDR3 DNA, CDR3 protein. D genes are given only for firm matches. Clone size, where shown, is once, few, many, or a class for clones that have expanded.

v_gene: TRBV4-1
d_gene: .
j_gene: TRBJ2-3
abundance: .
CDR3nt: TGCGCCAGCAGCCAAGAAGGGTGGACTAACACAGATACGCAGTATTTT
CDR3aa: CASSQEGWTNTDTQYF

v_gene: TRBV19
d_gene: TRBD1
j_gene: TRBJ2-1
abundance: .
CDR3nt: TGTGCCAGTAGTCCCCAGGGGAGCACTACAGGGGACTCCTACAATGAGCAGTTCTTC
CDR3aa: CASSPQGSTTGDSYNEQFF

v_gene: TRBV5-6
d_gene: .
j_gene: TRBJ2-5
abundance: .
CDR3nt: TGTGCCAGCAGCTTTGCCTATCGGGGAGAGACCCAGTACTTC
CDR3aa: CASSFAYRGETQYF

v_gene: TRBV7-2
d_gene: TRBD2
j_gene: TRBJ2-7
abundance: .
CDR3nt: TGTGCCAGCAGCTTAGTTAGCGGGAGGATTCTAGGGCTCTACGAGCAGTACTTC
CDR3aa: CASSLVSGRILGLYEQYF

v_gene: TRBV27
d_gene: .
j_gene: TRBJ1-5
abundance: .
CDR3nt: TGTGCCAGCAGTACTGGACATTCAAGCAATCAGCCCCAGCATTTT
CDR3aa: CASSTGHSSNQPQHF

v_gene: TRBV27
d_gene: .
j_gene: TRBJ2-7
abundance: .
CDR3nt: TGTGCCAGCACCGGCGGTCGAGGGGAGCAGTACTTC
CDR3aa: CASTGGRGEQYF

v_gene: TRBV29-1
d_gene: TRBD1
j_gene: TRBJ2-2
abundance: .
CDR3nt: TGCAGCGTGGGACAGTGGAACACCGGGGAGCTGTTTTTT
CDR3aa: CSVGQWNTGELFF

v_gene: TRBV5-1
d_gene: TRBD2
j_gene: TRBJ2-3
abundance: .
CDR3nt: TGCGCCAGCAGCTGCCCCGGGACTAGCGGGAGAGTTGGGGATACGCAGTATTTT
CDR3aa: CASSCPGTSGRVGDTQYF

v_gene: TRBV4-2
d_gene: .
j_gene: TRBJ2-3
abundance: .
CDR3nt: TGTGCCAGCACACCAGCTAGCGATCCAAGCACAGATACGCAGTATTTT
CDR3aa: CASTPASDPSTDTQYF

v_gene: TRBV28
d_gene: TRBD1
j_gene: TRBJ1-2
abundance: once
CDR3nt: TGTGCCAGCAGTACGGACAGGTTCAAGGACTATGGCTACACCTTC
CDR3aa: CASSTDRFKDYGYTF

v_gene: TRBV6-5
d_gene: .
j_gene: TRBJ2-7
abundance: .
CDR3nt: TGTGCCAGCAGTTACTTACCCTCCCAGCGCGAGCAGTACTTC
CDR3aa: CASSYLPSQREQYF

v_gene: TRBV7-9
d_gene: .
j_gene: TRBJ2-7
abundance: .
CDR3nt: TGTGCCAGCAGCTTTTCACACGACAGGAGCTCGTACTTC
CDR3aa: CASSFSHDRSSYF

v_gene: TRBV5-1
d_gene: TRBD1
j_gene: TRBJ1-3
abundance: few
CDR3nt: TGCGCCAGCAGCTTAACAGGGGACGGAAACACCATATATTTT
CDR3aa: CASSLTGDGNTIYF

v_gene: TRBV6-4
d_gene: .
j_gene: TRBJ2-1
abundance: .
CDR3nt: TGTGCCAGCAGTCTCCAAGACGGGTTCTACAATGAGCAGTTCTTC
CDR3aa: CASSLQDGFYNEQFF

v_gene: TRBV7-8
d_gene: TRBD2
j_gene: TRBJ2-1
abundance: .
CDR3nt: TGTGCCAGCAGCCAAGAGATAAGCGGGAGGGCCCTAAAGACATACAATGAGCAGTTCTTC
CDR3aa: CASSQEISGRALKTYNEQFF

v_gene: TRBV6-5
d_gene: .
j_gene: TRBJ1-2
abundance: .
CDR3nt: TGTGCCAGCAGTGTACAGGGAGATGGCTACACCTTC
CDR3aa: CASSVQGDGYTF

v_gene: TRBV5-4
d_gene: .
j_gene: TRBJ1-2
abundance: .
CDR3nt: TGTGCCAGCAGCTCAGAACACATAGGGGGGGACTATGGCTACACCTTC
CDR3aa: CASSSEHIGGDYGYTF

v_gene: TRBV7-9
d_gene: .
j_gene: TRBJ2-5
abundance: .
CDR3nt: TGTGCCAGCAGTGTCTTGTTCGGCGGGACCCAGTACTTC
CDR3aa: CASSVLFGGTQYF

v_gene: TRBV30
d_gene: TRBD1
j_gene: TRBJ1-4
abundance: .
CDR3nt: TGTGCCTGGAGTGACAGGGGAACTAATGAAAAACTGTTTTTT
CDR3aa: CAWSDRGTNEKLFF

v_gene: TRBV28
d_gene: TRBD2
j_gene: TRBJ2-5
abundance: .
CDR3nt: TGTGCCAGCAGTCGGCTAGCGGGATCAGAGACCCAGTACTTC
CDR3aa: CASSRLAGSETQYF

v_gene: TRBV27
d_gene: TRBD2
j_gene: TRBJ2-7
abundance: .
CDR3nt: TGTGCCAGCAGTGTGACTAGCGGGAGTTACGAGCAGTACTTC
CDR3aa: CASSVTSGSYEQYF

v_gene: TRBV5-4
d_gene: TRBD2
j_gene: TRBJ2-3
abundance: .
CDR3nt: TGTGCCAGCAGCTTGGGTTCTGGGACTAGCGGGATGAAGGGCACAGATACGCAGTATTTT
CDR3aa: CASSLGSGTSGMKGTDTQYF

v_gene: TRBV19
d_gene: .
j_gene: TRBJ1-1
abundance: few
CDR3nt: TGTGCCAGTAATCTTGAGGCTGACAACACTGAAGCTTTCTTT
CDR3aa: CASNLEADNTEAFF

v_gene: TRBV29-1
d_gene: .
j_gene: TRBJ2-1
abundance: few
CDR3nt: TGCAGCGTCGAACAGGGTGGGCACAATGAGCAGTTCTTC
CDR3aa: CSVEQGGHNEQFF

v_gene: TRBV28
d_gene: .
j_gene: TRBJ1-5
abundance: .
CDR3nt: TGTGCCAGCAGCGGACCACAGGGAGGGGGCAATCAGCCCCAGCATTTT
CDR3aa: CASSGPQGGGNQPQHF

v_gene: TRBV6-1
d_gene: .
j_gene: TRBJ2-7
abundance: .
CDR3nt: TGTGCCAGCAGTGGCCCAGGCCCTACGAAGGAGTACTTC
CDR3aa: CASSGPGPTKEYF

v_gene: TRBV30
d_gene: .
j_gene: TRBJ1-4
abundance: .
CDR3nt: TGTGCCTGGAGTGTTAGTAATGAAAAACTGTTTTTT
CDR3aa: CAWSVSNEKLFF